A selection of T cell receptor beta chains follows, all from one sample in a study of blood T cell repertoires in COVID-19. The protocol was immunoSEQ multiplex PCR, while the TCRdb copy is restricted to in-frame clones and leaves out a portion. The table lists around 260,000 clones, roughly 86% of them singletons. The sequenced sample was peripheral blood. These receptors were taken from a woman aged 55-70 years with COVID-19, enrolled during active disease. CDR3s include the opening cysteine and the closing phenylalanine or tryptophan. A D gene is named only where the DNA matches it firmly. Rows may omit the clone size; those that give it use once, few, many or a size class.

>TRBD1|once|TRBV4-2|TRBJ1-2
TGTGCCAGCAGCCAAGATACAGGGGGAGTCGGCTATGGCTACACCTTC
CASSQDTGGVGYGYTF
>NA|NA|TRBV7-3|TRBJ2-5
TGTGCCAGCAGCTTAAATTCACAAGAGACCCAGTACTTC
CASSLNSQETQYF
>TRBD1|NA|TRBV7-9|TRBJ2-1
TGTGCCAGCAGTTCCCGACAGGGTCGGAGTGAGCAGTTCTTC
CASSSRQGRSEQFF
>TRBD1|NA|TRBV7-9|TRBJ1-2
TGTGCCAGCAGCTTAGCCGTGACAGGGTTTAACTATGGCTACACCTTC
CASSLAVTGFNYGYTF
>TRBD1|once|TRBV3-1/TRBV3-2|TRBJ1-6
TGTGCCAGCAGCCAAGTTGGGACAGGGAATTCACCCCTCCACTTT
CASSQVGTGNSPLHF
>TRBD1|NA|TRBV7-3|TRBJ1-6
TGTGCCAGCAGCCGAGGACAGGGGGCGATTTCACCCCTCCACTTT
CASSRGQGAISPLHF
>NA|once|TRBV3-1/TRBV3-2|TRBJ2-2
TGTGCCAGCAGCCCTAGGAGGGGCGGGAACACCGGGGAGCTGTTTTTT
CASSPRRGGNTGELFF
>TRBD1|few|TRBV7-9|TRBJ2-3
TGTGCCAGCAGCTTTGGGACAGGGGGCACAGATACGCAGTATTTT
CASSFGTGGTDTQYF
>NA|NA|TRBV7-3|TRBJ2-2
TGTGCCAGCAGCAACGACAGGAACACCGGGGAGCTGTTTTTT
CASSNDRNTGELFF
>TRBD2|NA|TRBV7-3|TRBJ2-1
TGTGCCAGCAGCTTAATTCCGGCTAGCGGGAGTATGGGCAATGAGCAGTTCTTC
CASSLIPASGSMGNEQFF
>TRBD2|NA|TRBV5-4|TRBJ2-1
TGTGCCAGCAGCTTGAGGCGGGAGCAAGGCAATGAGCAGTTCTTC
CASSLRREQGNEQFF
>TRBD1|NA|TRBV24-1|TRBJ2-3
TGTGCCACCAGTGAGCTTTCCGGGACAGGGTCTGATACGCAGTATTTT
CATSELSGTGSDTQYF
>TRBD1|NA|TRBV5-1|TRBJ2-6
TGCGCCAGCAGCCGAATGACAGGGTCTGGGGCCAACGTCCTGACTTTC
CASSRMTGSGANVLTF
>TRBD1|NA|TRBV28|TRBJ2-5
TGTGCCAGCAGACGAACCGGGACAGGGAATCGAGAGACCCAGTACTTC
CASRRTGTGNRETQYF
>NA|NA|TRBV7-9|TRBJ1-4
TGTGCCAGCAGCGTCGACAGGGAAAAACTGTTTTTT
CASSVDREKLFF